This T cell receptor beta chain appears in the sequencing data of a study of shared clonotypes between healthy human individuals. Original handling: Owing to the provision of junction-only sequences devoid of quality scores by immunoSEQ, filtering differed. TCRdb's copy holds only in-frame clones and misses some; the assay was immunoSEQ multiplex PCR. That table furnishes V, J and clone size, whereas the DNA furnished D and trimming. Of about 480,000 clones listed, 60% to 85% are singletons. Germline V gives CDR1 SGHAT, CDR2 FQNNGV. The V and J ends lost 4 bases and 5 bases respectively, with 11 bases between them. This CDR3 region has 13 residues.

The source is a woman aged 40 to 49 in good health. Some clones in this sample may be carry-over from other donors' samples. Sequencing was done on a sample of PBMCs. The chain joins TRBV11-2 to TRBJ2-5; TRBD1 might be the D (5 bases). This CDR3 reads CASSSSGPETQYF. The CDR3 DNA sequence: TGTGCCAGCAGCTCTTCAGGGCCGGAGACCCAGTACTTC.